This entry lists 26 T cell receptor beta chains sequenced from one sample in a study of T cell responses to AZD1222 COVID-19 vaccine. Repertoires were generated with immunoSEQ multiplex PCR, while TCRdb's copy carries only in-frame clones and drops some. The table records approximately 140,000 clones, just over 90% of them present only once. This material consisted of peripheral blood, taken on day 0 of AZD1222 vaccination. These receptor sequences come from an adult in good health.

The chain is built from TRBV6-5 and TRBJ1-5; D unclear. The CDR3 totals 12 residues. CDR1 MNHEY and CDR2 SVGAGI come from the germline V gene. The V and J ends lost 6 bases and 5 bases respectively, with 8 bases between them. CDR3 sequence reads: CASSRSYQPQHF. In DNA, the CDR3 is TGTGCCAGCAGCAGGTCGTATCAGCCCCAGCATTTT.

This chain uses TRBV11-1 with TRBJ2-7, with TRBD1 identical over 9 bases. Germline loops: CDR1 SGHAT, CDR2 FQDESV (reference sequence). V lost 4 bases, J lost 1 base, and 8 bases stayed unmatched. CDR3 length: 16 amino acids. The CDR3 nucleotides are TGTGCCAGCAGCTCTGGCCCGGGACAGGGTTCCTACGAGCAGTACTTC. Protein product: CASSSGPGQGSYEQYF.

This chain connects TRBV7-2 to TRBJ2-5, with D perhaps matching TRBD1 or TRBD2 (6 bases each). CDR1 and CDR2 from the germline V gene are SGHTA and FQGNSA. CDR3 size: 16 residues. V lost 1 base to trimming and J lost 7 bases, with 19 bases between them. CDR3 in amino acids: CASSLVSRGPGGTQYF. Written as DNA, the CDR3 is TGTGCCAGCAGCTTAGTGAGTCGGGGGCCCGGCGGGACCCAGTACTTC. The full variable domain, its missing parts supplied by reference TRBV7-2 and TRBJ2-5, is GAGVSQSPSNKVTEKGKDVELRCDPISGHTALYWYRQSLGQGLEFLIYFQGNSAPDKSGLPSDRFSAERTGGSVSTLTIQRTQQEDSAVYLCASSLVSRGPGGTQYFGPGTRLLVL.

This clone was detected only once. The CDR3 protein is CASSPWGSEQFF. The CDR3 bases are TGTGCCAGCAGCCCTTGGGGGTCTGAGCAGTTCTTC. This chain connects TRBV7-9 to TRBJ2-1, with D possibly being TRBD1 or TRBD2 (5 bases each). Germline CDR1 reads SEHNR; CDR2 reads FQNEAQ (reference sequence). V was pared by 5 bases and J by 9 bases, with 11 bases between. This CDR3 is built from 12 residues.

V usage is TRBV4-3 and J usage is TRBJ1-1; D may be TRBD1 (5 bases). Germline V gene lookup returns CDR1 LGHNA and CDR2 YSLEER. V was pared by 1 base and J by 4 bases, with 16 bases between. The CDR3 spans 16 residues. The CDR3 region has the DNA TGCGCCAGCAGCCAAGTTGGCCAGGGCGTAGTCACTGAAGCTTTCTTT. It translates to CASSQVGQGVVTEAFF.

The table lists this clone with a count of one. The V gene is TRBV6-5, the J gene TRBJ2-1, with 10 positions matching TRBD2. Germline CDR1 MNHEY, CDR2 SVGAGI. The length of the CDR3 is 15 residues. With 2 bases clipped from V and 8 bases from J, the junction kept 6 bases outside the gene matches. The CDR3 loop is CASSYGLAGVYEQFF. In DNA form, the CDR3 reads TGTGCCAGCAGTTACGGGCTAGCGGGAGTGTATGAGCAGTTCTTC.

The rearrangement uses TRBV18 and TRBJ1-4; D ambiguous. Germline V gives CDR1 KGHSH, CDR2 LQKENI. V lost 3 bases, J lost 0 bases, and 8 bases lay in between. CDR3 length: 15 residues. The CDR3 here is CASSPWFATNEKLFF. DNA of the CDR3: TGTGCCAGCTCACCTTGGTTTGCAACTAATGAAAAACTGTTTTTT.

The chain has TRBV19 and TRBJ1-1; D is unclear. Trimming stripped 3 bases from V and 1 base from J, with 6 bases between. The CDR3 runs 13 residues. Per the germline V gene, CDR1 is LNHDA and CDR2 is SQIVND (reference sequence). The CDR3 sequence is CASSINRNTEAFF. The CDR3 DNA sequence: TGTGCCAGTAGTATCAACCGGAACACTGAAGCTTTCTTT. Based on the CDR3 plus reference TRBV19 and TRBJ1-1, the full variable domain is DGGITQSPKYLFRKEGQNVTLSCEQNLNHDAMYWYRQDPGQGLRLIYYSQIVNDFQKGDIAEGYSVSREKKESFPLTVTSAQKNPTAFYLCASSINRNTEAFFGQGTRLTVV.

J is TRBJ2-7 and V is TRBV27, with D possibly being TRBD1 or TRBD2 (6 bases each). CDR3 size: 15 residues. Germline CDR1 and CDR2: MNHEY and SMNVEV (reference sequence). V gave up 5 bases and J gave up 4 bases, with 18 bases separating them. The CDR3 DNA follows: TGTGCCAGCAGTGGAAGGGGGGCAAGGCGGTACGAGCAGTACTTC. Its translation: CASSGRGARRYEQYF.

J is TRBJ1-5 and V is TRBV18; 7 nucleotides match TRBD1. Germline CDR1 reads KGHSH; CDR2 reads LQKENI. The CDR3 extends over 21 amino acids. J gave up 2 bases and V 6 bases, and 25 bases lay outside the gene matches. The DNA for the CDR3 is TGTGCCAGCTCGCTATTGACAGGGTTAAGTGGAGTTTGGGTAGGCAATCAGCCCCAGCATTTT. It encodes CASSLLTGLSGVWVGNQPQHF. Full variable domain (rest looked up from reference TRBV18 and TRBJ1-5): NAGVMQNPRHLVRRRGQEARLRCSPMKGHSHVYWYRQLPEEGLKFMVYLQKENIIDESGMPKERFSAEFPKEGPSILRIQQVVRGDSAAYFCASSLLTGLSGVWVGNQPQHFGDGTRLSIL.

The chain links TRBV11-2 to TRBJ2-3, with 8 positions matching TRBD2. Germline V gene sequence: CDR1 SGHAT, CDR2 FQNNGV. Germline trimming cut 10 bases from V and 2 bases from J; bases unmatched to any gene: 11. The CDR3 extends over 15 amino acids. The CDR3 nucleotides read TGTGCCACCCGTCAGGGCGGGAGGCACACAGATACGCAGTATTTT. Translated, it gives CATRQGGRHTDTQYF.

The V and J genes are TRBV4-3 and TRBJ2-7; tentatively, D is TRBD1 or TRBD2 (5 bases each). The germline V gene encodes CDR1 LGHNA and CDR2 YSLEER. This CDR3 contains 13 residues. The V end was cut by 4 bases, the J end by 7 bases, with 14 bases between. In DNA, the CDR3 is TGCGCCAGCAGCCGAGGGACGGCTAGGGAGCAGTACTTC. It is translated as CASSRGTAREQYF.

The V gene is TRBV19, the J gene TRBJ1-6; TRBD1 matches 10 bases. Unmatched junction bases numbered 4, after V lost 3 bases and J lost 8 bases. This CDR3 has 15 amino acids. The germline CDR1 and CDR2 sequences are LNHDA and SQIVND (reference sequence). DNA of the CDR3: TGTGCCAGTAGTATGACAGGGGGCGGCGATTCACCCCTCCACTTT. This sequence encodes CASSMTGGGDSPLHF.

The rearrangement links TRBV10-3 to TRBJ1-1; D is undetermined. The CDR3 is made up of 12 amino acids. Germline V lookup: CDR1 ENHRY, CDR2 SYGVKD. Between the trimmed V and J ends, which lost 3 bases and 6 bases, there was a span of 8 bases. DNA of the CDR3: TGTGCCATCAGTGATCGAGTGGCTGAAGCTTTCTTT. Protein: CAISDRVAEAFF.

The rearrangement links TRBV19 to TRBJ1-2; D might be TRBD1 (6 bases). V was pared by 4 bases and J by 0 bases, with 9 bases between. Germline CDR1 reads LNHDA; CDR2 reads SQIVND (reference sequence). The CDR3 contains 14 residues. In nucleotides, the CDR3 is TGTGCCAGTAGTACGCAGGGGACTAACTATGGCTACACCTTC. It translates to CASSTQGTNYGYTF.

This clone was seen a single time. In DNA, the CDR3 is TGCGCCAGCAGCTTCGGCATCCAACCGGGGAACACTGAAGCTTTCTTT. Its translation is CASSFGIQPGNTEAFF. V and J are TRBV5-1 and TRBJ1-1; the D is unclear. CDR3 size: 16 residues. The V end lost 2 bases, the J end lost 1 base, and 15 bases lay between the germline ends. Germline-derived CDR1 and CDR2 are SGHRS and YFSETQ.

This chain joins TRBV3-1 (or the pseudogene TRBV3-2) and TRBJ1-2; D unclear. V lost 0 bases, J lost 5 bases, and 4 bases lay in between. This CDR3 is built from 12 residues. Germline CDR1 is LGHDT and CDR2 is YNNKEL (reference sequence). The CDR3 here is CASSQEGYGYTF. DNA for the CDR3: TGTGCCAGCAGCCAAGAGGGTTATGGCTACACCTTC.

The chain uses TRBV5-1 and TRBJ1-1; D uncertain. Trimming removed 0 bases from V and 5 bases from J, with 14 bases in between. The germline CDR1 and CDR2 sequences are SGHRS and YFSETQ. This CDR3 is built from 15 residues. The CDR3 nucleotides are TGCGCCAGCAGCTTGGGTCCCGAAGTAGGAACTGAAGCTTTCTTT. Its translation: CASSLGPEVGTEAFF.

The gene calls are TRBV27 and TRBJ2-7, with a weak D call TRBD1 (5 bases). Looked up from germline, CDR1 is MNHEY and CDR2 is SMNVEV (reference sequence). The CDR3 is 13 amino acids. Trimming pared 4 bases from V and 5 bases from J, leaving 12 bases between. CDR3 sequence: CASSSQGFHEQYF. The CDR3 DNA reads TGTGCCAGCAGTTCTCAGGGATTCCACGAGCAGTACTTC.

CDR3 in DNA: TGTGCCATCAAGGGAAATAGCGGAACGTACGAGCAGTACTTC. This sequence encodes CAIKGNSGTYEQYF. The chain carries TRBV6-5 and TRBJ2-7; TRBD2 is a possible D gene (6 bases). CDR1 and CDR2 (germline): MNHEY, SVGAGI. The CDR3 covers 14 residues. Deletions cut 10 bases from V and 4 bases from J, with 20 bases between.

The rearrangement joins TRBV7-2 to TRBJ2-3, with 8 bases matching TRBD2. The J segment lost 0 bases and the V segment lost 5 bases, leaving 4 bases of the junction unmatched. Germline values: CDR1 SGHTA, CDR2 FQGNSA. The length of the CDR3 is 15 residues. DNA for the CDR3: TGTGCCAGCAGCATGACTAGCGCTAGCACAGATACGCAGTATTTT. Translated: CASSMTSASTDTQYF.

The chain is built from TRBV6-2 or TRBV6-3 and TRBJ2-7; D gene unclear. Looked up from germline, CDR1 is MNHEY and CDR2 is SVGEGT. V lost 4 bases to trimming and J lost 7 bases, with 17 bases between them. The CDR3 covers 14 residues. CDR3 sequence (DNA): TGTGCCAGCAGTTCTGACTGGGTGAGAGGAGAGCAGTACTTC. Amino acids: CASSSDWVRGEQYF.

CDR3 region: CASSGWTGGNTEAFF. CDR3 bases: TGTGCCAGCAGCGGATGGACTGGAGGGAACACTGAAGCTTTCTTT. V is TRBV2 and J is TRBJ1-1; D is undetermined. V was clipped by 6 bases and J by 1 base, with 15 bases between them. From germline, CDR1 is SNHLY and CDR2 FYNNEI. The CDR3 is made up of 15 amino acids.

J is TRBJ1-2 and V is TRBV7-2; a possible D gene is TRBD1 (6 bases). The CDR3 is 15 amino acids. Germline lookup yields CDR1 SGHTA and CDR2 FQGNSA. The V end lost 5 bases, the J end lost 5 bases, and 18 bases lay between the germline ends. CDR3 bases: TGTGCCAGCAGCCGCAACGTCCGGACAGAGTATGGCTACACCTTC. It encodes CASSRNVRTEYGYTF.

Here the CDR3 DNA reads TGTGCCAGTAGTGAGCAGGGGTTCGCCGGGGAGCTGTTTTTT. It translates to CASSEQGFAGELFF. The genes are TRBV19 and TRBJ2-2; perhaps TRBD1 as D (6 bases). Germline loops: CDR1 LNHDA, CDR2 SQIVND (reference sequence). The CDR3 spans 14 residues. V was trimmed by 5 bases and J by 6 bases, leaving 13 bases between them.

This clone was seen a handful of times. This chain connects TRBV21-1 to TRBJ2-1; the D call in the table, TRBD1, was not verified against the DNA. TRBV21-1 is deemed a pseudogene. CDR3 length equals 17 residues. CDR3 protein: CASTRSGETGIFNEQFF. In DNA, the CDR3 is TGTGCCAGCACCCGCTCTGGGGAGACAGGCATTTTCAATGAGCAGTTCTTC.